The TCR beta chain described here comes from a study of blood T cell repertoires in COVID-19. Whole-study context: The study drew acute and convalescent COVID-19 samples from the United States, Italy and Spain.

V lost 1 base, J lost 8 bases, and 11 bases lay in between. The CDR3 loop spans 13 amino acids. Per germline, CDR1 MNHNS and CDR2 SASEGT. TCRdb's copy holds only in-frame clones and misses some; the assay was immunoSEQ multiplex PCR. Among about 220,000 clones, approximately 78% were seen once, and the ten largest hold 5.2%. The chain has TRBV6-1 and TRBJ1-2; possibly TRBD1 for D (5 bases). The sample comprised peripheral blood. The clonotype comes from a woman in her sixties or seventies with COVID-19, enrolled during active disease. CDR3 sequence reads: CASSEGEGLGYTF. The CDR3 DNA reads TGTGCCAGCAGTGAAGGGGAGGGGCTAGGCTACACCTTC.